A selection of T cell receptor beta chains follows, all from one sample in a study of T cell responses to AZD1222 COVID-19 vaccine. Data came from immunoSEQ multiplex PCR; TCRdb stores just in-frame clones and leaves some out. The sample has 72,000 or so clones; roughly nine tenths are singletons. Sample: peripheral blood, taken 28 days after the second AZD1222 dose. All receptors come from an adult who received the AZD1222 COVID-19 vaccine. The CDR3 runs from the conserved cysteine through the conserved F or W. D genes are given only for firm matches. Clone size is shown for a subset of rows, as once, few, many or a class of expanded clone.

CDR3 DNA	CDR3 protein	V gene	J gene	clone size	D gene
TGCGCCAGCAGCCTTCGGACCCTAGGCGTGGATACGCAGTATTTT	CASSLRTLGVDTQYF	TRBV4-1	TRBJ2-3	once	NA
TGTGCCAGCTCACCGGGGCCCGGGGAGCTGTTTTTT	CASSPGPGELFF	TRBV18	TRBJ2-2	NA	NA
TGCGCCAGCAGAAACCCGGGGACTAGGACGTCGGGTGAGCAGTTCTTC	CASRNPGTRTSGEQFF	TRBV5-1	TRBJ2-1	NA	TRBD2
TGCGCCAGCAGCTTGGGGGGGAGCTCCTATAATTCACCCCTCCACTTT	CASSLGGSSYNSPLHF	TRBV5-1	TRBJ1-6	NA	NA
TGCGCCAGCAGCCCGGGGTTGGAGACCCAGTACTTC	CASSPGLETQYF	TRBV5-1	TRBJ2-5	NA	NA
TGTGCCAGCAGCTTCGGCGGTAAAAGATCTGATGAGCAGTTCTTC	CASSFGGKRSDEQFF	TRBV5-5	TRBJ2-1	NA	NA
TGTGCCAGCAGCGAGCGGGAGCGGGATATGGCAGATACGCAGTATTTT	CASSERERDMADTQYF	TRBV13	TRBJ2-3	NA	TRBD2
TGTGCCAGCAGTGCGACAGGGGTCCCTGAAGCTTTCTTT	CASSATGVPEAFF	TRBV2	TRBJ1-1	NA	TRBD1
TGTGCCAGCAGCGCAGGCGTTGCTAGCGGGGGACAGTTCTTC	CASSAGVASGGQFF	TRBV7-2	TRBJ2-1	NA	TRBD2
TGTGCCAGCAGGGGTAGCGGGAGGGAAAGTACAGATACGCAGTATTTT	CASRGSGRESTDTQYF	TRBV2	TRBJ2-3	NA	TRBD2
TGTGCCAGCAGCCCACGCGCGGATAATGAAAAACTGTTTTTT	CASSPRADNEKLFF	TRBV7-9	TRBJ1-4	once	NA
TGTGCCATCAGTGAAACCCCGAGGCGGGGACTAGCGGACACAGATACGCAGTATTTT	CAISETPRRGLADTDTQYF	TRBV10-3	TRBJ2-3	NA	TRBD2
TGCGCCAGCAGCTTGTTTACAGGGTTTGACACTGAAGCTTTCTTT	CASSLFTGFDTEAFF	TRBV5-1	TRBJ1-1	NA	NA